This is a list of T cell receptor beta chains from one sample in a study of cytomegalovirus exposure and HLA in healthy donors. The data were produced by immunoSEQ multiplex PCR, yet TCRdb's version contains in-frame clones alone and is incomplete. Among 150,000 to 200,000 clones, 70% to 80% were seen once, and the ten largest hold 1.6%. Specimen: PBMCs. The receptor source for this set is a woman between 45 and 65 years old in good health and CMV-seronegative. CDR3s include the opening cysteine and the closing phenylalanine or tryptophan. A D gene is named only where the DNA matches it firmly. Size values are once, few and many counts, or a class for expanded clones, and some rows have none.

TGTGCCAGTAGTTACCAAAGGACGGGGAGCTACGAGCAGTACTTC	CASSYQRTGSYEQYF	NA	NA	TRBV19	TRBJ2-7
TGTGCCAGCAGCAGGACAGGGGGCAGGGAGACCCAGTACTTC	CASSRTGGRETQYF	TRBD1	NA	TRBV11-1	TRBJ2-5
TGCGCCAGCAGCCAAGACCTGCGGGGGCAAGAGACCCAGTACTTC	CASSQDLRGQETQYF	TRBD2	NA	TRBV4-3	TRBJ2-5
TGTGCCATCAGTGCCGGGGGGCGGGCGGGGAAAGAGACCCAGTACTTC	CAISAGGRAGKETQYF	NA	NA	TRBV10-3	TRBJ2-5
TGTGCCAGCAGCCCCTTTATAGCGGACCAAGAGACCCAGTACTTC	CASSPFIADQETQYF	NA	NA	TRBV21-1	TRBJ2-5
TGTGCCAGCAGAGACGGGAGGGGACCGACCGGGGAGCTGTTTTTT	CASRDGRGPTGELFF	TRBD2	NA	TRBV2	TRBJ2-2
TGCGCCAGCAGCTTGACTCAGGGCAGTAATTCACCCCTCCACTTT	CASSLTQGSNSPLHF	NA	NA	TRBV5-1	TRBJ1-6
TGTGCCAGCAAGGCAGGGGATTTTACTGAAGCTTTCTTT	CASKAGDFTEAFF	NA	NA	TRBV6-1	TRBJ1-1
TGTGCCAGCAGTGTAGGACAGAGTGAAGCTTTCTTT	CASSVGQSEAFF	NA	few	TRBV25-1	TRBJ1-1
TGTGCCAGCAGCGTTCAGACAGGGGTTCGGGCGAACACCGGGGAGCTGTTTTTT	CASSVQTGVRANTGELFF	TRBD1	NA	TRBV9	TRBJ2-2
TGCGCCAGCAGCTTGAGGCAGGGTAAGAACACTGAAGCTTTCTTT	CASSLRQGKNTEAFF	NA	NA	TRBV5-1	TRBJ1-1
TGTGCCAGCAGTCGACAGGGGACCACCTACAATGAGCAGTTCTTC	CASSRQGTTYNEQFF	TRBD1	NA	TRBV28	TRBJ2-1
TGTGCCTGGAGTGTAGGGGGAATGAGCGCTGAAGCTTTCTTT	CAWSVGGMSAEAFF	NA	NA	TRBV30	TRBJ1-1
TGCGCCAGCAGTCAATCAATAGCAGATACGCAGTATTTT	CASSQSIADTQYF	NA	NA	TRBV23-1	TRBJ2-3
TGTGCCAGCAGCCCCCTGACTAGCGGGAGAGCTCTCAGCTCCTACAATGAGCAGTTCTTC	CASSPLTSGRALSSYNEQFF	TRBD2	once	TRBV7-6	TRBJ2-1
TGTGCCAGCGGTGACCCGTCCGGGAACACTGAAGCTTTCTTT	CASGDPSGNTEAFF	NA	few	TRBV2	TRBJ1-1
TGTGCCCAAACAGAAGGCTACACCTTC	CAQTEGYTF	NA	NA	TRBV3-2	TRBJ1-2
TGTGCCAGCATGGCTAGGATCACCTACGAGCAGTACTTC	CASMARITYEQYF	NA	NA	TRBV6-5	TRBJ2-7
TGTGCCAGCAGTTCGCCGCAGGACAGGGGGAACTATGGCTACACCTTC	CASSSPQDRGNYGYTF	TRBD1	few	TRBV28	TRBJ1-2
TGTGCCAGCAGCTTCCGACCGACTTCAACTAATGAAAAACTGTTTTTT	CASSFRPTSTNEKLFF	NA	NA	TRBV7-2	TRBJ1-4
TGCGCCAGCAGCCAAGGAGCCACCGGGACAGGTACTGGAAACACCATATATTTT	CASSQGATGTGTGNTIYF	TRBD1	few	TRBV4-3	TRBJ1-3
TGCGCCAGCAGCCAAGAACTGGGGAGGGGACAAGAGACCCAGTACTTC	CASSQELGRGQETQYF	TRBD2	NA	TRBV4-3	TRBJ2-5